One sample yielded the 18 T cell receptor beta chains listed below, sequenced in a study of PD-L1 blockade in urothelial cancer. The time point here: pretreatment peripheral blood. The table came from immunoSEQ multiplex PCR; TCRdb's copy has only in-frame clones and leaves some out. This sample has 49,000 or so clones, with more than 70% found just once. The sample in question was PBMCs, obtained around atezolizumab (anti-PD-L1) treatment. Every receptor here comes from a man in his 60s with urothelial cancer.

The V call is TRBV18, the J call TRBJ1-5; the D gene is possibly TRBD1 (5 bases). V was clipped by 2 bases and J by 7 bases, with 18 bases between them. In germline, CDR1 is KGHSH, CDR2 LQKENI. The CDR3 spans 16 residues. CDR3 sequence (DNA): TGTGCCAGCTCACCAGAGATGGTCGGGGGGGGACAGCCCCAGCATTTT. It is translated as CASSPEMVGGGQPQHF.

The gene calls are TRBV6-1 and TRBJ1-2; TRBD1 aligns across 10 bases. CDR3 length: 16 residues. Losses at the gene ends were 2 bases for V and 2 bases for J; bases not matched to a gene: 5. Germline values: CDR1 MNHNS, CDR2 SASEGT. The CDR3 loop is CASSELRGQGNYGYTF. In nucleotides, the CDR3 is TGTGCCAGCAGTGAATTGAGGGGACAGGGGAACTATGGCTACACCTTC.

This rearrangement joins TRBV5-8 to TRBJ1-4; D perhaps matches TRBD1 (6 bases). The ends were cut back, 1 base at V and 3 bases at J, with 16 bases in the middle. CDR3 length: 17 residues. Germline CDR1 SGHTS, CDR2 YDEGEE. The CDR3: CASSLSQGPPPNEKLFF. The CDR3 DNA reads TGTGCCAGCAGCTTGTCCCAGGGGCCGCCTCCTAATGAAAAACTGTTTTTT.

The chain links TRBV13 to TRBJ1-2; 7 bases match TRBD1. CDR1 and CDR2 from the germline V gene are PRHDT and FYEKMQ (reference sequence). The CDR3 runs 15 residues. V was clipped by 4 bases and J by 4 bases; unmatched bases: 9. The CDR3, as DNA: TGTGCCAGCAGCTCAGGACAGGCCGGACCCTATGGCTACACCTTC. Encoded protein: CASSSGQAGPYGYTF.

The rearrangement joins TRBV5-1 to TRBJ2-7; 13 nucleotides align to TRBD2. CDR3 length equals 16 residues. The V segment lost 2 bases and the J segment 6 bases; nucleotides outside the gene matches: 8. The germline V gene encodes CDR1 SGHRS and CDR2 YFSETQ. The CDR3 sequence is CASSFPPGTSGVEQYF. In nucleotides, the CDR3 is TGCGCCAGCAGCTTCCCGCCCGGGACTAGCGGGGTCGAGCAGTACTTC. The variable domain in full, with the rest retrieved from reference TRBV5-1 and TRBJ2-7, is KAGVTQTPRYLIKTRGQQVTLSCSPISGHRSVSWYQQTPGQGLQFLFEYFSETQRNKGNFPGRFSGRQFSNSRSEMNVSTLELGDSALYLCASSFPPGTSGVEQYFGPGTRLTVT.

The chain employs TRBV28 and TRBJ2-7; perhaps TRBD1 as D (6 bases). Trimming left V 7 bases short and J 2 bases short, with 15 bases between. CDR3 size: 14 residues. Per the germline V gene, CDR1 is MDHEN and CDR2 is SYDVKM. The CDR3 bases are TGTGCCAGCACCCAAGGGGACAAGGCCTACGAGCAGTACTTC. Translating it yields CASTQGDKAYEQYF.

V and J are TRBV19 and TRBJ2-1, with TRBD2 matching 7 bases. Trimming removed 3 bases from V and 0 bases from J; junction bases left unmatched: 5. The CDR3 has 16 residues. From germline, CDR1 is LNHDA and CDR2 SQIVND (reference sequence). In nucleotides, the CDR3 is TGTGCCAGTAGTATTTTTCGCGGGAGCTCCTACAATGAGCAGTTCTTC. It is translated as CASSIFRGSSYNEQFF.

V is TRBV27 and J is TRBJ2-7; 9 bases fit TRBD2. CDR1 and CDR2 from the germline V gene are MNHEY and SMNVEV (reference sequence). V lost 2 bases and J lost 3; bases outside the gene matches: 11. The CDR3 is 17 amino acids. The CDR3 DNA follows: TGTGCCAGCAGTTTACGGCGGGGGGGCTCTTCAATCTACGAGCAGTACTTC. Its translation is CASSLRRGGSSIYEQYF.

Notes on this clone: The junction differs from germline at one of its ends, possibly a read error. The chain is built from TRBV9 and TRBJ2-1; 8 bases line up with TRBD2. CDR1 SGDLS and CDR2 YYNGEE come from the germline V gene. The CDR3 extends over 14 amino acids. CDR3 DNA sequence: TGTGCCAGCAGTGTAGCGGGGTACGGCAATGAGCAGTTCTTC. Its translation is CASSVAGYGNEQFF.

V and J are TRBV7-8 and TRBJ1-1; 8 bases align to TRBD1. This CDR3 is 13 amino acids long. V gave up 8 bases and J gave up 2 bases; unmatched junction bases: 4. Germline V gene lookup returns CDR1 SGHVS and CDR2 FQNEAQ. CDR3 sequence: CASGRGPNTEAFF. The CDR3 region has the DNA TGTGCCAGCGGCAGGGGGCCCAACACTGAAGCTTTCTTT.

This clone was detected only once. J is TRBJ2-7 and V is TRBV5-6; TRBD2 matches at 7 bases. This CDR3 region has 13 residues. Looked up from germline, CDR1 is SGHDT and CDR2 is YYEEEE. The V gene end was trimmed by 4 bases and the J gene end by 5 bases; junction bases not matched to a gene: 6. CDR3 in amino acids: CASSIGGVDEQYF. In DNA, the CDR3 is TGTGCCAGCAGCATTGGGGGGGTGGACGAGCAGTACTTC.

V usage is TRBV5-6 and J usage is TRBJ2-1, with 8 bases aligning to TRBD2. The CDR3 is made up of 16 amino acids. CDR1 and CDR2 (germline): SGHDT, YYEEEE. J lost 1 base, V lost 0 bases, and 3 bases had no gene match. DNA of the CDR3: TGTGCCAGCAGCTTGGGGAGCGGGAGATCCTACAATGAGCAGTTCTTC. Translating it yields CASSLGSGRSYNEQFF.

The rearrangement uses TRBV5-1 and TRBJ2-7, with 8 bases lining up with TRBD1. V lost 0 bases to trimming and J lost 3 bases; unmatched junction nucleotides: 2. Germline V gene sequence: CDR1 SGHRS, CDR2 YFSETQ. The CDR3 loop spans 14 amino acids. CDR3 in DNA: TGCGCCAGCAGCTTGGCACAGGGGGACTACGAGCAGTACTTC. Translated: CASSLAQGDYEQYF.

The chain uses TRBV10-1 and TRBJ2-1; TRBD2 agrees at 14 bases. Germline V gene sequence: CDR1 WNHNN, CDR2 SYGVQD (reference sequence). J was trimmed by 8 bases and V by 6 bases; bases with no gene match: 3. This CDR3 contains 14 residues. The CDR3 bases are TGCGCCAGCAGCCCGGGACTAGCGGGAGATGAGCAGTTCTTC. Its translation is CASSPGLAGDEQFF.

This chain uses TRBV6-5 with TRBJ1-6; D not certain. V shed 6 bases and J shed 10 bases, with 13 bases lying between them. Per germline, CDR1 MNHEY and CDR2 SVGAGI. This CDR3 has 13 residues. The CDR3 DNA reads TGTGCCAGCAGCCATATAAAGAGCTCACCCCTCCACTTT. Protein sequence: CASSHIKSSPLHF.

The chain has TRBV29-1 and TRBJ2-7; TRBD2 matches 9 bases. This CDR3 is built from 14 residues. Germline V gene lookup returns CDR1 SQVTM and CDR2 ANQGSEA. V trimming: 2 bases; J trimming: 0 bases; junction bases outside the gene matches: 2. CDR3 bases: TGCAGCGTTGAAATAGCGGGGGCCTCCTACGAGCAGTACTTC. Its translation: CSVEIAGASYEQYF.

The chain combines TRBV14 with TRBJ1-4; tentatively, D is TRBD1 (6 bases). There are 14 residues in the CDR3. V was trimmed by 2 bases and J by 8 bases, leaving 12 bases between them. Looked up from germline, CDR1 is SGHDN and CDR2 is FVKESK. The CDR3 is CASSQQGFGEKLFF. CDR3 nucleotides: TGTGCCAGCAGCCAACAGGGGTTCGGCGAAAAACTGTTTTTT.

The CDR3 spells CAIRLGTGDLEQYF. The CDR3 coding sequence is TGTGCCATCAGGCTTGGGACAGGGGATCTCGAGCAGTACTTC. The J gene is TRBJ2-7, the V gene TRBV10-3; 10 nucleotides line up with TRBD1. Germline V gene lookup returns CDR1 ENHRY and CDR2 SYGVKD. The CDR3 runs to 14 residues. The trim removed 6 bases at V and 6 bases at J, leaving 8 bases unmatched.